Below are 21 T cell receptor beta chains sequenced from a single sample in a study of shared clonotypes between healthy human individuals. Only in-frame clones appear in the TCRdb table, and some are missing; sequencing was by immunoSEQ multiplex PCR. Of some 1.1 million clones detected, around 77% appear once; the ten largest clones hold 0.7% to 0.95%. The sample consisted of memory CD4+ T cells from PBMCs. Subset reported: CD45RA-negative fraction. The receptor set was obtained from a man younger than 35 in good health. Some clones in this sample may be carry-over from other donors' samples.

This clone was observed many times. The rearrangement uses TRBV4-2 and TRBJ2-3; 10 bases are shared with TRBD2. CDR1 and CDR2 from the germline V gene are LGHNA and YNFKEQ. Unmatched junction bases numbered 7, after V lost 1 base and J lost 15 bases. CDR3 length: 13 residues. CDR3 DNA: TGTGCCAGCAGCCAAGGCCCCGGGACTAGCGTTTATTTT. This encodes CASSQGPGTSVYF.

The V and J genes are TRBV29-1 and TRBJ2-1, with a tentative D call TRBD1 (7 bases). The germline CDR1 and CDR2 sequences are SQVTM and ANQGSEA. This CDR3 contains 13 residues. The V gene lost 5 bases and the J gene lost 6 bases, with 14 bases spanning the gap. The CDR3 nucleotides read TGCAGCGTTAACAGGGGAGGAGGCAATGAGCAGTTCTTC. This translates into CSVNRGGGNEQFF.

The chain joins TRBV7-9 to TRBJ1-2; TRBD1 is a possible D gene (5 bases). Trimming left V 5 bases short and J 5 bases short, with 21 bases between. Germline V gene data show CDR1 as SEHNR and CDR2 as FQNEAQ (reference sequence). The CDR3 totals 16 residues. Here the CDR3 reads CASSRDLRSGGYGYTF. The DNA of the CDR3 is TGTGCCAGCAGCCGCGACCTTCGCTCGGGGGGGTATGGCTACACCTTC.

In regard to this clone: This CDR3 is also generated by other DNA sequences in the sample. This chain uses TRBV18 with TRBJ2-5; maybe TRBD1 (6 bases). Germline V gene data show CDR1 as KGHSH and CDR2 as LQKENI. The CDR3 loop spans 12 amino acids. V was pared by 3 bases and J by 5 bases, with 7 bases between. The DNA for the CDR3 is TGTGCCAGCTCACCTAGGGGGGAGACCCAGTACTTC. Translated: CASSPRGETQYF. Complete variable domain (other parts from reference TRBV18 and TRBJ2-5): NAGVMQNPRHLVRRRGQEARLRCSPMKGHSHVYWYRQLPEEGLKFMVYLQKENIIDESGMPKERFSAEFPKEGPSILRIQQVVRGDSAAYFCASSPRGETQYFGPGTRLLVL.

V usage is TRBV5-1 and J usage is TRBJ2-1; tentative D call: TRBD1 (6 bases). The CDR3 has 14 amino acids. The V end was cut by 4 bases, the J end by 6 bases, with 14 bases between. Per germline, CDR1 SGHRS and CDR2 YFSETQ. CDR3 sequence (DNA): TGCGCCAGCAGCCCCGGACAGCATACCAATGAGCAGTTCTTC. As protein: CASSPGQHTNEQFF.

This clone was counted a few times. Other DNA sequences in this specimen translate into the identical CDR3. The chain recombines TRBV9 with TRBJ1-5; D possibly corresponds to TRBD1 (5 bases). The CDR3 spans 15 residues. Germline CDR1 is SGDLS and CDR2 is YYNGEE. V lost 0 bases and J 0 bases, leaving 7 bases between the germline ends. The CDR3 DNA reads as TGTGCCAGCAGCGTAGATGGGACTAGCAATCAGCCCCAGCATTTT. Translation: CASSVDGTSNQPQHF.

The rearrangement uses TRBV28 and TRBJ2-7; D gene unclear. CDR1 is MDHEN and CDR2 is SYDVKM in the germline V gene. This CDR3 has 13 residues. V shed 5 bases and J shed 3 bases, with 11 bases lying between them. For the CDR3, the DNA is TGTGCCAGCAGTACGCTTATCCTCTACGAGCAGTACTTC. The encoded protein is CASSTLILYEQYF. The variable domain in full, completed from reference TRBV28 and TRBJ2-7, reads DVKVTQSSRYLVKRTGEKVFLECVQDMDHENMFWYRQDPGLGLRLIYFSYDVKMKEKGDIPEGYSVSREKKERFSLILESASTNQTSMYLCASSTLILYEQYFGPGTRLTVT.

The chain links TRBV19 to TRBJ1-3; D gene unclear. CDR3 length: 16 residues. In germline, CDR1 is LNHDA, CDR2 SQIVND (reference sequence). V was cut by 6 bases and J by 0 bases, with 15 bases left in between. CDR3 bases: TGTGCCAGTAGAGATAACCCCCGGGCCTCTGGAAACACCATATATTTT. The encoded protein is CASRDNPRASGNTIYF.

The chain joins TRBV7-2 to TRBJ1-1; D gene unclear. The length of the CDR3 is 15 residues. Germline V lookup: CDR1 SGHTA, CDR2 FQGNSA. Trimming stripped 0 bases from V and 4 bases from J, with 12 bases between. In DNA form, the CDR3 reads TGTGCCAGCAGCTTAGCGCGGAGGGTTGGCACTGAAGCTTTCTTT. This codes for CASSLARRVGTEAFF.

This clone was seen more than once but under ten times. V gene TRBV30 combines with J gene TRBJ2-3; tentatively, D is TRBD2 (6 bases). This CDR3 is built from 13 residues. Trimming stripped 8 bases from V and 1 base from J, with 13 bases between. The germline CDR1 and CDR2 sequences are GTSNPN and SVGIG (reference sequence). CDR3 region: CAGHGGGTDTQYF. The CDR3 DNA sequence: TGTGCCGGACATGGAGGGGGCACAGATACGCAGTATTTT.

The gene calls are TRBV7-2 and TRBJ2-5; TRBD1 matches 7 bases. Germline assignment: CDR1 SGHTA and CDR2 FQGNSA. This CDR3 spans 15 amino acids. Unmatched junction bases numbered 7, after V lost 5 bases and J lost 1 base. This chain's CDR3 is CASSLRTGPQETQYF. In DNA form, the CDR3 reads TGTGCCAGCAGCCTCAGGACAGGCCCCCAAGAGACCCAGTACTTC.

As to this clone: Other nucleotide sequences in the sample specify the same CDR3. The V gene is TRBV18, the J gene TRBJ2-6; no definite D call. V gave up 6 bases and J gave up 2 bases, with 8 bases separating them. The CDR3 is 14 residues long. Germline CDR1 is KGHSH and CDR2 is LQKENI. The CDR3 DNA sequence: TGTGCCAGCTCCCCGGAAGCTGGGGCCAACGTCCTGACTTTC. The encoded protein is CASSPEAGANVLTF.

The rearrangement joins TRBV5-1 to TRBJ2-1, with D unresolved. The CDR3 covers 15 residues. Germline V CDR1 and CDR2: SGHRS, YFSETQ. Trimming cost V 0 bases and J 0 bases, with 7 bases left between them. CDR3 protein: CASSLEHNSYNEQFF. The CDR3 DNA sequence: TGCGCCAGCAGCTTGGAACACAACTCCTACAATGAGCAGTTCTTC. The full variable domain, rest sourced from reference TRBV5-1 and TRBJ2-1, is KAGVTQTPRYLIKTRGQQVTLSCSPISGHRSVSWYQQTPGQGLQFLFEYFSETQRNKGNFPGRFSGRQFSNSRSEMNVSTLELGDSALYLCASSLEHNSYNEQFFGPGTRLTVL.

As to this clone: At the DNA level, this CDR3 is encoded by other sequences in the same sample as well. The chain is built from TRBV5-4 and TRBJ2-1, with D possibly matching TRBD2 (5 bases). The V gene lost 4 bases and the J gene lost 0 bases, with 14 bases spanning the gap. Germline V lookup: CDR1 SGHNT, CDR2 YYREEE (reference sequence). CDR3 size: 16 residues. This chain's CDR3 is CASSRGGGSSYNEQFF. The CDR3, as DNA: TGTGCCAGCAGCCGAGGAGGCGGTAGCTCCTACAATGAGCAGTTCTTC. Looking up the rest from reference TRBV5-4 and TRBJ2-1 gives the full variable domain: ETGVTQSPTHLIKTRGQQVTLRCSSQSGHNTVSWYQQALGQGPQFIFQYYREEENGRGNFPPRFSGLQFPNYSSELNVNALELDDSALYLCASSRGGGSSYNEQFFGPGTRLTVL.

This clone was detected many times. The chain's CDR3 is CSAAPGTAYEQYF. The CDR3 nucleotides read TGCAGCGCTGCCCCCGGGACAGCGTACGAGCAGTACTTC. The chain carries TRBV29-1 and TRBJ2-7, with 7 bases aligning to TRBD1. This CDR3 region has 13 residues. Germline V gene lookup returns CDR1 SQVTM and CDR2 ANQGSEA. V was pared by 7 bases and J by 4 bases, with 10 bases of the junction left unmatched.

CDR3 sequence (DNA): TGCAGCGTTGAAAGGTACACCGGGGAGCTGTTTTTT. Protein sequence: CSVERYTGELFF. The V and J genes are TRBV29-1 and TRBJ2-2; D remains ambiguous. The CDR3 spans 12 residues. The germline gives CDR1 SQVTM, CDR2 ANQGSEA. The V end lost 2 bases, the J end lost 3 bases, and 4 bases lay between the germline ends.

This clone has just one count. The chain carries TRBV18 and TRBJ2-1, with 9 bases that match TRBD1. CDR1 KGHSH and CDR2 LQKENI come from the germline V gene. CDR3 size: 18 residues. The V and J ends lost 4 bases and 7 bases, in that order; junction bases with no gene match: 17. CDR3: CASSLPMPGQGLRNEQFF. The CDR3 nucleotides read TGTGCCAGCTCACTCCCAATGCCGGGACAGGGACTTCGGAATGAGCAGTTCTTC.

This clone turned up a few times. This same CDR3 is encoded by further DNA sequences in the sample. The V gene is TRBV19, the J gene TRBJ2-3; tentative D call: TRBD1 (6 bases). Germline values: CDR1 LNHDA, CDR2 SQIVND (reference sequence). The CDR3 runs 12 residues. V lost 4 bases, J lost 7 bases, and 9 bases lay in between. CDR3: CASSTQGYTQYF. The CDR3 bases are TGTGCCAGTAGTACCCAGGGGTATACGCAGTATTTT.

On this clone itself: This sequence may be a read error, since a much larger clone differs from it by one base. Distinct nucleotide sequences in the sample also encode this CDR3. The chain couples TRBV7-9 to TRBJ2-1; D possibly corresponds to TRBD2 (5 bases). In germline, CDR1 is SEHNR, CDR2 FQNEAQ (reference sequence). V gave up 5 bases and J gave up 6 bases, with 8 bases separating them. The CDR3 is 12 residues long. This CDR3 is CASSPSGNEQFF. The CDR3 nucleotides are TGTGCCAGCAGCCCGAGCGGCAATGAGCAGTTCTTC.

This clone was recorded once. The identical CDR3 is also encoded by other nucleotide sequences in the sample. This chain links TRBV18 with TRBJ2-5; 9 positions agree with TRBD1. Germline CDR1 KGHSH, CDR2 LQKENI. The CDR3 loop spans 14 amino acids. The J segment lost 4 bases and the V segment lost 4 bases, leaving 4 bases of the junction unmatched. CDR3 in DNA: TGTGCCAGCTCACTCGGGACAGGGCCAGAGACCCAGTACTTC. This sequence encodes CASSLGTGPETQYF.

V is TRBV6-1 and J is TRBJ2-5, with D perhaps TRBD2 (6 bases). The CDR3 loop spans 14 amino acids. Germline V CDR1 and CDR2: MNHNS, SASEGT. Trimming took off 4 bases at V and 5 bases at J, with 14 bases between the two ends. The CDR3 DNA sequence: TGTGCCAGCAGTGCCGGGGGTGGAGGGGAGACCCAGTACTTC. Encoded protein: CASSAGGGGETQYF.